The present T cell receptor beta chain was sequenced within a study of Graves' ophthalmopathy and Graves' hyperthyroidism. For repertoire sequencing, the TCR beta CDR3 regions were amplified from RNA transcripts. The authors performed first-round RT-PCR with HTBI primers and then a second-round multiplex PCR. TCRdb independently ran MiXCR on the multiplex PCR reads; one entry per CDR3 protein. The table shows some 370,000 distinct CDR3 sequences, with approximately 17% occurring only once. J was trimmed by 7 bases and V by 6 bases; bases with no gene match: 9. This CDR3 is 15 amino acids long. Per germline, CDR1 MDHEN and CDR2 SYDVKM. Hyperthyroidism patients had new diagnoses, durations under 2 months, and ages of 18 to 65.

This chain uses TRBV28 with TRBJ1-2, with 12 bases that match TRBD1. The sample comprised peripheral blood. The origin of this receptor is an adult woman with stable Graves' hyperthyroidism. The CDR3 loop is CASSPGQGAFFGYTF. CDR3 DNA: TGTGCCAGCAGCCCGGGACAGGGGGCTTTTTTTGGCTACACCTTC.